What follows are 19 T cell receptor beta chains derived from one specimen sequenced in a study of cytomegalovirus exposure and HLA in healthy donors. Researchers ran the PCR with 60 Vbeta and 13 Jbeta primers. Some clones are missing from TCRdb's copy, which holds only in-frame ones; the method was immunoSEQ multiplex PCR. This table has 90,000 to 95,000 clones, 81% appearing once. The specimen was PBMCs. The receptors here all came from a girl aged 2 to 10 in good health and CMV-seropositive.

The CDR3 coding sequence is TGTGCCACGACTAGCGGGACGCCTTTAAGTTCCTACAATGAGCAGTTCTTC. This translates into CATTSGTPLSSYNEQFF. V gene TRBV2 combines with J gene TRBJ2-1; 11 bases agree with TRBD2. J gave up 1 base and V 10 bases, and 12 bases lay outside the gene matches. CDR1 is SNHLY and CDR2 is FYNNEI in the germline V gene. The CDR3 runs 17 residues.

The chain uses TRBV27 and TRBJ1-2, with D possibly being TRBD1 (5 bases). Per the germline V gene, CDR1 is MNHEY and CDR2 is SMNVEV (reference sequence). V was pared by 0 bases and J by 4 bases, with 6 bases between. The CDR3 length is 13 residues. CDR3 loop: CASSLSGLYGYTF. The CDR3 DNA reads TGTGCCAGCAGTTTATCGGGACTCTATGGCTACACCTTC.

The chain employs TRBV5-1 and TRBJ1-2, with TRBD1 matching 7 bases. Germline lookup yields CDR1 SGHRS and CDR2 YFSETQ. V gave up 2 bases and J gave up 2 bases; unmatched junction bases: 6. The CDR3 consists of 15 residues. CDR3 residues: CASSLTDRVNYGYTF. The DNA for the CDR3 is TGCGCCAGCAGCTTAACTGACAGGGTGAACTATGGCTACACCTTC.

The chain combines TRBV4-1 with TRBJ1-5; tentatively, D is TRBD1 (5 bases). The V gene lost 3 bases and the J gene lost 0 bases, with 18 bases spanning the gap. The length of the CDR3 is 18 residues. Germline CDR1 reads MGHRA; CDR2 reads YSYEKL. DNA for the CDR3: TGCGCCAGCAGCCAGGAAAGACTCGACAGAAATAGCAATCAGCCCCAGCATTTT. It specifies CASSQERLDRNSNQPQHF.

The V gene is TRBV29-1, the J gene TRBJ1-1, with D maybe TRBD1 (6 bases). The ends were cut back, 1 base at V and 5 bases at J, with 23 bases in the middle. This CDR3 is 17 amino acids long. Per the germline V gene, CDR1 is SQVTM and CDR2 is ANQGSEA. The CDR3 DNA reads TGCAGCGTTGAAGTAATGGGGGGGCGGGTCTTAGGGACTGAAGCTTTCTTT. Translating gives CSVEVMGGRVLGTEAFF.

The chain joins TRBV5-1 to TRBJ2-7; D not certain. This CDR3 contains 14 residues. The V end lost 0 bases, the J end lost 3 bases, and 10 bases lay between the germline ends. Germline CDR1 is SGHRS and CDR2 is YFSETQ. The CDR3 is CASSLGQSDYEQYF. In DNA, the CDR3 is TGCGCCAGCAGCTTGGGACAATCGGACTACGAGCAGTACTTC. The full variable domain, rest sourced from reference TRBV5-1 and TRBJ2-7, is KAGVTQTPRYLIKTRGQQVTLSCSPISGHRSVSWYQQTPGQGLQFLFEYFSETQRNKGNFPGRFSGRQFSNSRSEMNVSTLELGDSALYLCASSLGQSDYEQYFGPGTRLTVT.

Worth noting for this clone: The DNA is omitted, as the CDR3 cannot be located on it reliably, and the CDR3 follows TCRdb's listing. The J gene is TRBJ1-2, the V gene TRBV19; TRBD1 is taken as the D call from the table, unchecked against the DNA. Germline CDR1 reads LNHDA; CDR2 reads SQIVND (reference sequence). The CDR3 region is 13 residues in length, termini included. CDR3 region: CASTSGQGYGYTF.

The CDR3 bases are TGTGCCTGGAATCCGGGGGGCGCGCACTATGGCTACACCTTC. Protein sequence: CAWNPGGAHYGYTF. The chain joins TRBV30 to TRBJ1-2, with D perhaps TRBD1 (6 bases). The CDR3 is 14 amino acids. Trimming removed 4 bases at V and 3 bases at J, with 15 bases between. CDR1 and CDR2 from the germline V gene are GTSNPN and SVGIG (reference sequence).

The rearrangement links TRBV19 to TRBJ1-5, with D possibly TRBD1 on 5 matching bases. CDR3 length: 14 residues. V gave up 4 bases and J gave up 4 bases, with 11 bases separating them. Germline CDR1 and CDR2: LNHDA and SQIVND (reference sequence). CDR3 sequence (DNA): TGTGCCAGTAGTACAGGGAGGGAAAATCAGCCCCAGCATTTT. Translation: CASSTGRENQPQHF.

This rearrangement joins TRBV25-1 to TRBJ1-1; the match to TRBD1 covers 9 bases. The CDR3 totals 16 residues. Per germline, CDR1 MGHDK and CDR2 SYGVNS. V trimming: 2 bases; J trimming: 1 base; junction bases outside the gene matches: 5. CDR3 in DNA: TGTGCCAGCAGTGAAACACCGGGACAGGGGAACACTGAAGCTTTCTTT. Translated: CASSETPGQGNTEAFF.

This clone was seen just once. The genes are TRBV6-5 and TRBJ2-1; 10 bases are shared with TRBD1. The CDR3 has 15 residues. Unmatched junction bases numbered 2, after V lost 2 bases and J lost 4 bases. CDR1 and CDR2 from the germline V gene are MNHEY and SVGAGI. As DNA, the CDR3 is TGTGCCAGCAGTTACGACAGGGGGCGATACAATGAGCAGTTCTTC. This codes for CASSYDRGRYNEQFF.

V gene TRBV19 combines with J gene TRBJ2-1; tentative D call: TRBD2 (5 bases). Germline CDR1 is LNHDA and CDR2 is SQIVND (reference sequence). Trimming removed 5 bases at V and 3 bases at J, with 14 bases between. The CDR3 consists of 15 residues. The CDR3 DNA follows: TGTGCCAGTAGTCTATCGAGCGGAATCTACAATGAGCAGTTCTTC. This translates into CASSLSSGIYNEQFF.

J is TRBJ1-1 and V is TRBV5-1, with D possibly matching TRBD1 (6 bases). V was pared by 0 bases and J by 2 bases, with 14 bases between. The germline gives CDR1 SGHRS, CDR2 YFSETQ. The CDR3 is 16 residues long. The CDR3 loop reads CASSLAFAQGNTEAFF. CDR3 nucleotides: TGCGCCAGCAGCTTGGCTTTCGCACAGGGAAACACTGAAGCTTTCTTT.

The chain carries TRBV4-1 and TRBJ1-1, with D possibly matching TRBD1 (6 bases). Germline lookup yields CDR1 MGHRA and CDR2 YSYEKL. This CDR3 has 15 amino acids. V lost 0 bases, J lost 5 bases, and 13 bases lay in between. The CDR3 coding sequence is TGCGCCAGCAGCCAAGAAGAATGGGGGCCAACTGAAGCTTTCTTT. This sequence encodes CASSQEEWGPTEAFF.

The genes are TRBV23-1 and TRBJ2-7; 7 bases are a match to TRBD2. TRBV23-1 is treated as an ORF (open reading frame) with a function not yet certain. This CDR3 region has 15 residues. The junction had 7 bases not matched to a gene; V was cut back by 0 bases and J by 5 bases. In DNA form, the CDR3 reads TGCGCCAGCAGTCAATCTGGGGGGGAGGGCCACGAGCAGTACTTC. Translation gives CASSQSGGEGHEQYF.

The chain employs TRBV29-1 and TRBJ1-2, with D perhaps matching TRBD1 (5 bases). Germline V gene lookup returns CDR1 SQVTM and CDR2 ANQGSEA. The CDR3 loop spans 13 amino acids. Trimming took off 3 bases at V and 4 bases at J, with 12 bases between the two ends. CDR3 sequence reads: CSVDPPGGYGYTF. The DNA of the CDR3 is TGCAGCGTTGACCCCCCGGGGGGCTATGGCTACACCTTC.

The chain combines TRBV7-6 with TRBJ2-7; maybe TRBD1 (6 bases). In germline, CDR1 is SGHVS, CDR2 FNYEAQ. Trimming took off 5 bases at V and 5 bases at J, with 16 bases between the two ends. CDR3 length: 14 residues. The CDR3 coding sequence is TGTGCCAGCAGCGCGCGCACAGGGTACCACGAGCAGTACTTC. As protein: CASSARTGYHEQYF.

This clone has at least ten counts. The rearrangement links TRBV4-3 to TRBJ2-6, with D unclear. Germline CDR1 reads LGHNA; CDR2 reads YSLEER. This CDR3 contains 17 residues. Between the trimmed V and J ends, which lost 0 bases and 0 bases, there was a span of 9 bases. CDR3 bases: TGCGCCAGCAGCCAAGATTATTCCAGCTCTGGGGCCAACGTCCTGACTTTC. It yields the protein CASSQDYSSSGANVLTF.

The chain joins TRBV19 to TRBJ2-1; TRBD1 aligns across 8 bases. The V segment lost 8 bases and the J segment 4 bases; nucleotides outside the gene matches: 7. Germline V gives CDR1 LNHDA, CDR2 SQIVND (reference sequence). The CDR3 consists of 14 residues. CDR3: CASQTGDLYNEQFF. The CDR3 coding sequence is TGTGCCAGTCAGACAGGGGATCTTTACAATGAGCAGTTCTTC.